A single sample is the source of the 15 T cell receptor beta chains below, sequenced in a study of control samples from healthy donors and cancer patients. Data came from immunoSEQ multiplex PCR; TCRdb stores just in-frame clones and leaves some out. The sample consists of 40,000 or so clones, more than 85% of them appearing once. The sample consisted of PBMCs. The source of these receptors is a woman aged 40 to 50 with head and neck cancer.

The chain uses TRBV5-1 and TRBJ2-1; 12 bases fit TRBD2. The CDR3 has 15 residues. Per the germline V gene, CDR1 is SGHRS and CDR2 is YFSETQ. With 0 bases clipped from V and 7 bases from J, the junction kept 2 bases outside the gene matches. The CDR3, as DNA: TGCGCCAGCAGCTTGGCGCTAGCGGGGGGGAATGAGCAGTTCTTC. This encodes CASSLALAGGNEQFF.

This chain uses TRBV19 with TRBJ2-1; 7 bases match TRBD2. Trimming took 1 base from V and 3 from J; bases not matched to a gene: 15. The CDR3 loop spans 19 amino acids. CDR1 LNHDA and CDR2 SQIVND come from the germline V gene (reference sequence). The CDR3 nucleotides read TGTGCCAGTAGTATAGGTCCTAGCGGAGACCTCCTCGGCTACAATGAGCAGTTCTTC. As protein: CASSIGPSGDLLGYNEQFF.

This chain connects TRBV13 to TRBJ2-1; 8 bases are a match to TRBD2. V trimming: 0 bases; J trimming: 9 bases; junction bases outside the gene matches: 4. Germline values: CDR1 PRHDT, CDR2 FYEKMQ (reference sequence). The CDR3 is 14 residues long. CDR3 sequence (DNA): TGTGCCAGCAGCTTAGGGACTAGCGTCGCTGAGCAGTTCTTC. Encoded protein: CASSLGTSVAEQFF.

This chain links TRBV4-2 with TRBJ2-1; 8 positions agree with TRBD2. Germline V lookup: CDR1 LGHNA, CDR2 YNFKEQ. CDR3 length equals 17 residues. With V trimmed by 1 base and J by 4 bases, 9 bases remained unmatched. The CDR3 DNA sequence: TGTGCCAGCAGCCAAGCCCCGGAGACTAGCGAATACAATGAGCAGTTCTTC. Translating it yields CASSQAPETSEYNEQFF.

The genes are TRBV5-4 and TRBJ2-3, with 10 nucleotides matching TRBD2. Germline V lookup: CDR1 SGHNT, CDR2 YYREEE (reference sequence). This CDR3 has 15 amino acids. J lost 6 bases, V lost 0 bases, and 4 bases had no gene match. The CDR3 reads CASSLGLAGADTQYF. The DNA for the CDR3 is TGTGCCAGCAGCTTGGGGCTAGCGGGAGCCGATACGCAGTATTTT.

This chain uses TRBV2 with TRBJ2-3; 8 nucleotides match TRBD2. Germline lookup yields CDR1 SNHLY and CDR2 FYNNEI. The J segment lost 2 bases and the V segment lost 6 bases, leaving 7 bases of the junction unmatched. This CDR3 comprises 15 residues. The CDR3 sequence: CASSTGTRVTDTQYF. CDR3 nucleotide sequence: TGTGCCAGCAGCACCGGGACTAGGGTCACAGATACGCAGTATTTT.

The CDR3 region has the DNA TGTGCCAGCAGCGTAGGAGGGACAGGGGGCCTTACTGTGAACACTGAAGCTTTCTTT. As protein: CASSVGGTGGLTVNTEAFF. V gene TRBV9 combines with J gene TRBJ1-1; 12 nucleotides align to TRBD1. With 0 bases clipped from V and 0 bases from J, the junction kept 9 bases outside the gene matches. The germline gives CDR1 SGDLS, CDR2 YYNGEE. The CDR3 runs 19 residues.

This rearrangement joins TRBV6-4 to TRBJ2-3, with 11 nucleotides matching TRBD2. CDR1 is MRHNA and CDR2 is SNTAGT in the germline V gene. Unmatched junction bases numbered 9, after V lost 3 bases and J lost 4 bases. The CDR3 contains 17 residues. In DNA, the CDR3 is TGTGCCAGCAGTGAGGTTAGCGGGGGGGCCGGGGCAGATACGCAGTATTTT. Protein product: CASSEVSGGAGADTQYF.

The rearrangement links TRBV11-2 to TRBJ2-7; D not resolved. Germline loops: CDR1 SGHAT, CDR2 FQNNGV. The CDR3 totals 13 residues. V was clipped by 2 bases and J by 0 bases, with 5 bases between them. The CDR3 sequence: CASSLKRSYEQYF. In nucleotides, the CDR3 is TGTGCCAGCAGCTTAAAGCGCTCCTACGAGCAGTACTTC.

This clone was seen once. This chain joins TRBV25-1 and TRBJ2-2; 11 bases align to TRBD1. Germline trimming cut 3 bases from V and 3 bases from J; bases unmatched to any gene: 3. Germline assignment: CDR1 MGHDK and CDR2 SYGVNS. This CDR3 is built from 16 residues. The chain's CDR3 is CASSDPGQGDTGELFF. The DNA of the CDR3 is TGTGCCAGCAGTGATCCGGGACAGGGGGACACCGGGGAGCTGTTTTTT.

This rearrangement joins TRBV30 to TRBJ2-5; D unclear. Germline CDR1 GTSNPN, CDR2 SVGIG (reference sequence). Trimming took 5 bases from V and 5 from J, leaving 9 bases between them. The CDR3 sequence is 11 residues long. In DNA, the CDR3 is TGTGCCTGGGGGCCGGAGGAGACCCAGTACTTC. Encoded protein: CAWGPEETQYF.

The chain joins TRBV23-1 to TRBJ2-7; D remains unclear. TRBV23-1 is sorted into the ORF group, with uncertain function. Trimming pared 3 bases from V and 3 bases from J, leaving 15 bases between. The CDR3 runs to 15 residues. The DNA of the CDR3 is TGCGCCAGCAGTCAGAAAAGAGACCTTCTCTACGAGCAGTACTTC. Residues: CASSQKRDLLYEQYF.

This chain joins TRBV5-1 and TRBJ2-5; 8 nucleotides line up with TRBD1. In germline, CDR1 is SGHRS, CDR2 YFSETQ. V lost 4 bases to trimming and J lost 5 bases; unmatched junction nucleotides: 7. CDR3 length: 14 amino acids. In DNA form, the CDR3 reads TGCGCCAGCAGCGTCGACAGGGGTTGGGAGACCCAGTACTTC. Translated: CASSVDRGWETQYF.

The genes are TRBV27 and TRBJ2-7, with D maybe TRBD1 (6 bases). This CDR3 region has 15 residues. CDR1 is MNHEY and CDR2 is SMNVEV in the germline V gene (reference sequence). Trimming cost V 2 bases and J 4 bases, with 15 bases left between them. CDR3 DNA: TGTGCCAGCAGTTTACCGGGACAAAGGATTTACGAGCAGTACTTC. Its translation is CASSLPGQRIYEQYF.

The CDR3 loop reads CASSLDFWTGGYEQYF. DNA for the CDR3: TGTGCCAGCAGTTTAGACTTCTGGACAGGGGGCTACGAGCAGTACTTC. This sequence joins TRBV27 and TRBJ2-7; 10 bases map to TRBD1. Looked up from germline, CDR1 is MNHEY and CDR2 is SMNVEV (reference sequence). The CDR3 runs 16 residues. V was pared by 2 bases and J by 3 bases, with 7 bases of the junction left unmatched.